This T cell receptor beta chain is from a study of blood T cell repertoires in COVID-19. The data were produced by immunoSEQ multiplex PCR, yet TCRdb's version contains in-frame clones alone and is incomplete. This table holds roughly 210,000 clones, around nine tenths found once. Trimming cost V 3 bases and J 3 bases; bases outside gene matches: 15. The CDR3 is 18 amino acids. Germline lookup yields CDR1 SGHDT and CDR2 YYEEEE. The V gene is TRBV5-6, the J gene TRBJ1-3; TRBD1 agrees at 7 bases. Sample: PBMCs or T cells enriched from blood (not recorded which). The clonotype comes from a man between 25 and 39 years old in a cohort exposed to, infected with or recovered from COVID-19 (not recorded which). The CDR3 DNA is TGTGCCAGCAGCTCCACCCCCCAGGGGGGCTTATTTGGAAACACCATATATTTT. It translates to CASSSTPQGGLFGNTIYF.